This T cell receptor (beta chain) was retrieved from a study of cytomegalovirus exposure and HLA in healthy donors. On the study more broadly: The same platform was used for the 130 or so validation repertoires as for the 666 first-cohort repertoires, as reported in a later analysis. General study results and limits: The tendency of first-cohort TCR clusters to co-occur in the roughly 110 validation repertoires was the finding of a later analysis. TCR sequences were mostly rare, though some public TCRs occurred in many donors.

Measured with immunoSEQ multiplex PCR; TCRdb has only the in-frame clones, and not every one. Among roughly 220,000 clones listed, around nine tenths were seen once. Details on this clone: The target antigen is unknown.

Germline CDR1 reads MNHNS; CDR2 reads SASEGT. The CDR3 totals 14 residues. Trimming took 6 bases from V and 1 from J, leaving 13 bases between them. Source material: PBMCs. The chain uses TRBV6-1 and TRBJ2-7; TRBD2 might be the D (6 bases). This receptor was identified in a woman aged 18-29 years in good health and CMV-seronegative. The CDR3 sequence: CASRRDLNSYEQYF. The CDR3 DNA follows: TGTGCCAGCAGGAGGGACTTGAATTCCTACGAGCAGTACTTC.